The source of this T cell receptor (beta chain) is a study of identical twins. TCRdb fed the 5' RACE reads into MiXCR, producing one record per CDR3 protein. The sample has a few hundred thousand distinct CDR3 sequences, 20% to 25% seen once. This clonotype has just a few counts. The CDR3 runs to 13 residues. The germline V gene has CDR1 LGHNA and CDR2 YNFKEQ. The V and J ends lost 1 base and 3 bases respectively, with 6 bases between them. This sample also appeared in a second study, on T cells expressing NK-cell markers.

The sequenced material came from CD4+ T cells sorted from blood. This clonotype was obtained from a woman aged 18-35 years in good health. The J gene is TRBJ1-2, the V gene TRBV4-2; D is unclear. The CDR3 DNA reads as TGTGCCAGCAGCCAAGTGGGTGACTATGGCTACACCTTC. Translation: CASSQVGDYGYTF.